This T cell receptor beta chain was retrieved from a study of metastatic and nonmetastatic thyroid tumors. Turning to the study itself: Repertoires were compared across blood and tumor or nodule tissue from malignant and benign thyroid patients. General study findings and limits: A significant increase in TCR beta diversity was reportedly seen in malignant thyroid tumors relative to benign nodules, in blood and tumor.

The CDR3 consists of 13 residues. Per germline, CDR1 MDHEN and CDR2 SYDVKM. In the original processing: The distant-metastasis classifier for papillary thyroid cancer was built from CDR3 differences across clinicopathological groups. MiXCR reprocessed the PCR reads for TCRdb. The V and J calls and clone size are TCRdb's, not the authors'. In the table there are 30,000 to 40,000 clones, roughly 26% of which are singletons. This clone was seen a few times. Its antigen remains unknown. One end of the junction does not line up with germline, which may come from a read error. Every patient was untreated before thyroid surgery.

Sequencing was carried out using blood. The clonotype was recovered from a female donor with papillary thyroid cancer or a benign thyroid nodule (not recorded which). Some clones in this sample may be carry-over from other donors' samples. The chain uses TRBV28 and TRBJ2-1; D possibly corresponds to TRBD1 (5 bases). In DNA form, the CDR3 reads TGTGCCAGCAGCTTCGACAGCGACAATGATCAGTTCTTC. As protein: CASSFDSDNDQFF.